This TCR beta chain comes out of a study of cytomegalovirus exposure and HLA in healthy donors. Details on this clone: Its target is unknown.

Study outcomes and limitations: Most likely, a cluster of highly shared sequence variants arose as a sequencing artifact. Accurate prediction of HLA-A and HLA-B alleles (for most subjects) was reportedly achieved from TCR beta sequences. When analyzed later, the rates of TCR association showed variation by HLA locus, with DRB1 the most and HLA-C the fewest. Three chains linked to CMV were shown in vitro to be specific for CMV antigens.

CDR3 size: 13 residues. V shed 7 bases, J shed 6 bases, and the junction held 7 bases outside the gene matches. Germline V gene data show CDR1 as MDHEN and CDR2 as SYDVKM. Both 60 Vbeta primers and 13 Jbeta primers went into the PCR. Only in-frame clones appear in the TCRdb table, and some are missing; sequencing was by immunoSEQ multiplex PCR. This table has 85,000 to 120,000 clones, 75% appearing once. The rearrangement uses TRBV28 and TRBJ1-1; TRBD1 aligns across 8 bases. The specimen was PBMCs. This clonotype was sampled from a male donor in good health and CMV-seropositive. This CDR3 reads CASTNRGSPEAFF. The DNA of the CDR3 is TGTGCCAGCACTAACAGGGGGTCGCCTGAAGCTTTCTTT.